Following are 26 T cell receptor beta chains from one sample sequenced in a study of glioma-infiltrating T cells (dated by TCRdb to about 2016). Sequencing was carried out with an Illumina MiSeq. TCR alpha and beta CDR3 regions were amplified with the iRepertoire nested amplicon-rescue multiplex PCR (arm-PCR) platform from RNA. In TCRdb, the public reads were trimmed at Q25 with fastp and aligned with MiXCR, with productive beta chains retained. Under each unique CDR3 protein, matching rows form one entry showing the most common genes and DNA. The table for this sample lists around 350,000 distinct CDR3 sequences; roughly two fifths of them were counted only once. Of the sample, 12% is held by the ten largest clones. Sequenced sample: glioma tissue, nonneoplastic brain tissue, or PBMCs (not recorded which). The source is a human donor with low-grade glioma or glioblastoma, undergoing nonglioma brain surgery, or in good health (not recorded which).

The sample holds a few counts of this clonotype. The chain recombines TRBV7-3 with TRBJ1-1; D gene uncertain. The CDR3 runs to 15 residues. Germline V gene lookup returns CDR1 SGHTA and CDR2 FQGTGA. V was shortened by 4 bases and J by 3 bases, with 15 bases between the two germline ends. The CDR3 sequence is CASSSYPAGYTEAFF. The CDR3 DNA follows: TGTGCCAGCAGCTCTTATCCGGCGGGGTACACTGAAGCTTTCTTT.

Points on this clonotype: A read error is possible here, since a much larger clone lies one base away. This chain connects TRBV4-1 to TRBJ2-5, with 8 bases lining up with TRBD2. The CDR3 consists of 15 residues. Looked up from germline, CDR1 is MGHRA and CDR2 is YSYEKL. This CDR3 is CASSQGSGNGEIQYF. In nucleotides, the CDR3 is TGCGCCAGCAGCCAAGGTAGCGGGAACGGTGAGATCCAGTACTTC.

This clonotype was seen more than once but under ten times. V and J are TRBV12-3 or TRBV12-4 and TRBJ2-7; possibly TRBD1 or TRBD2 for D (5 bases each). The CDR3 extends over 14 amino acids. V was shortened by 10 bases and J by 3 bases, with 19 bases between the two germline ends. The CDR3 DNA is TGTGCCATCAGGGAGCAGGGTTCGCACTACGAGCAGTACTTC. This translates into CAIREQGSHYEQYF.

This chain connects TRBV27 to TRBJ1-2, with 7 bases matching TRBD1. From germline, CDR1 is MNHEY and CDR2 SMNVEV (reference sequence). With V trimmed by 5 bases and J by 4 bases, 4 bases remained unmatched. This CDR3 is built from 13 residues. CDR3 sequence reads: CASSPYRGYGYTF. The CDR3 bases are TGTGCCAGCAGTCCTTACAGGGGCTATGGCTACACCTTC.

Note on this clonotype: Compared with germline, one end of the junction differs, possibly owing to a read error. J is TRBJ2-7 and V is TRBV7-2; the match to TRBD2 covers 12 bases. Germline V CDR1 and CDR2: SGHTA, FQGNSA. The CDR3 contains 16 residues. The DNA for the CDR3 is TGCGCCAGCAGCCGGACTAGCGGGACATCCTACAACGAGCAGTACTTC. Protein: CASSRTSGTSYNEQYF. The entire variable domain, with the rest obtained from reference TRBV7-2 and TRBJ2-7, is as follows: GAGVSQSPSNKVTEKGKDVELRCDPISGHTALYWYRQSLGQGLEFLIYFQGNSAPDKSGLPSDRFSAERTGGSVSTLTIQRTQQEDSAVYLCASSRTSGTSYNEQYFGPGTRLTVT.

The CDR3 DNA reads TGCGCCAGCAAAAGTGAGGGGGAGACCCAGTACTTC. It encodes CASKSEGETQYF. The rearrangement uses TRBV5-1 and TRBJ2-5; D might be TRBD1 or TRBD2, each matching 5 bases. Deletions cut 6 bases from V and 5 bases from J, with 11 bases between. The CDR3 runs to 12 residues. Germline values: CDR1 SGHRS, CDR2 YFSETQ.

This clonotype was recorded many times. V usage is TRBV20-1 and J usage is TRBJ1-4; 11 bases line up with TRBD1. Losses at the gene ends were 6 bases for V and 3 bases for J; bases not matched to a gene: 3. CDR1 is DFQATT, CDR2 SNEGSKA, per germline (reference sequence). The CDR3 has 14 amino acids. Here the CDR3 reads CSAGTGGPNEKLFF. CDR3 nucleotides: TGCAGTGCCGGGACAGGGGGACCTAATGAAAAACTGTTTTTT.

This clonotype has only a few counts. J is TRBJ1-2 and V is TRBV7-9; TRBD1 might be the D (5 bases). Germline CDR1 and CDR2: SEHNR and FQNEAQ (reference sequence). This CDR3 contains 12 residues. The germline V and J ends were trimmed by 5 bases and 8 bases, with 12 bases remaining between them. CDR3: CASSRRESGYTF. CDR3 coding DNA: TGTGCCAGCAGCCGCAGGGAGTCCGGCTACACCTTC. Full variable domain (outside the CDR3, taken from reference TRBV7-9 and TRBJ1-2): DTGVSQNPRHKITKRGQNVTFRCDPISEHNRLYWYRQTLGQGPEFLTYFQNEAQLEKSRLLSDRFSAERPKGSFSTLEIQRTEQGDSAMYLCASSRRESGYTFGSGTRLTVV.

The V gene is TRBV7-9, the J gene TRBJ2-6, with TRBD1 identical over 7 bases. Germline loops: CDR1 SEHNR, CDR2 FQNEAQ (reference sequence). This CDR3 has 18 residues. Unmatched junction bases numbered 12, after V lost 5 bases and J lost 2 bases. The CDR3 is CASSARTGRSTGANVLTF. The CDR3 DNA reads as TGTGCCAGCAGCGCCCGGACAGGCCGGAGCACTGGGGCCAACGTCCTGACTTTC.

V is TRBV4-3 and J is TRBJ2-3; 7 nucleotides line up with TRBD2. Per the germline V gene, CDR1 is LGHNA and CDR2 is YSLEER. The CDR3 totals 15 residues. With V trimmed by 3 bases and J by 5 bases, 8 bases remained unmatched. CDR3 nucleotide sequence: TGCGCCAGCAGCCATTTGGCGGGAGAGGGAGATACGCAGTATTTT. This codes for CASSHLAGEGDTQYF.

V is TRBV20-1 and J is TRBJ2-3, with TRBD1 matching over 8 bases. With 6 bases clipped from V and 1 base from J, the junction kept 3 bases outside the gene matches. In germline, CDR1 is DFQATT, CDR2 SNEGSKA (reference sequence). This CDR3 spans 13 amino acids. This chain's CDR3 is CSAAGGRTDTQYF. In DNA form, the CDR3 reads TGCAGTGCAGCAGGGGGCCGCACAGATACGCAGTATTTT.

The chain joins TRBV18 to TRBJ2-1; D gene ambiguous. V was clipped by 2 bases and J by 0 bases, with 8 bases between them. This CDR3 has 15 residues. Germline CDR1 reads KGHSH; CDR2 reads LQKENI. Written as DNA, the CDR3 is TGTGCCAGCTCACCAACAGCTAGCTCCTACAATGAGCAGTTCTTC. Amino acids: CASSPTASSYNEQFF.

The genes are TRBV29-1 and TRBJ1-1; no clear D. The CDR3 runs 11 residues. The V and J ends lost 1 base and 10 bases respectively, with 10 bases between them. The germline V gene has CDR1 SQVTM and CDR2 ANQGSEA. Here the CDR3 reads CSVEVSAIAFF. CDR3 bases: TGCAGCGTTGAAGTGTCGGCCATAGCTTTCTTT.

There are many counts of this clonotype. The chain uses TRBV20-1 and TRBJ2-7; maybe TRBD2 (6 bases). The ends were cut back, 3 bases at V and 1 base at J, with 13 bases in the middle. Per germline, CDR1 DFQATT and CDR2 SNEGSKA (reference sequence). The CDR3 runs 14 residues. The DNA of the CDR3 is TGCAGTGCTAGTTTTGGCGGGATTTCCTACGAGCAGTACTTC. It translates to CSASFGGISYEQYF.

The chain uses TRBV4-1 and TRBJ2-3; 7 bases agree with TRBD2. The CDR3 spans 15 residues. With V trimmed by 2 bases and J by 4 bases, 6 bases remained unmatched. Germline CDR1 and CDR2: MGHRA and YSYEKL. CDR3 sequence reads: CASSQTLAFADTQYF. CDR3 bases: TGCGCCAGCAGCCAAACACTAGCGTTTGCAGATACGCAGTATTTT.

This clonotype was found a few times. This rearrangement joins TRBV27 to TRBJ1-4; a possible D gene is TRBD1 (5 bases). Trimming shortened V by 5 bases and J by 5 bases, and 12 bases separated the two germline ends. This CDR3 has 14 amino acids. Germline V gene sequence: CDR1 MNHEY, CDR2 SMNVEV (reference sequence). This CDR3 reads CASSPRGANEKLFF. For the CDR3, the DNA is TGTGCCAGCAGTCCAAGGGGCGCAAATGAAAAACTGTTTTTT.

The chain has TRBV7-9 and TRBJ1-2, with 8 positions matching TRBD1. Germline V gene lookup returns CDR1 SEHNR and CDR2 FQNEAQ (reference sequence). V dropped 2 bases and J dropped 4; count of bases not matched to a gene: 6. This CDR3 spans 15 amino acids. CDR3 coding DNA: TGTGCCAGCAGCTTAATCACAGGGGGACCCTATGGCTACACCTTC. Its protein product is CASSLITGGPYGYTF.

This clonotype was detected many times. The V and J genes are TRBV15 and TRBJ1-3, with no clear D. V lost 0 bases, J lost 4 bases, and 10 bases lay in between. Per the germline V gene, CDR1 is LNHNV and CDR2 is YYDKDF (reference sequence). There are 15 residues in the CDR3. In DNA form, the CDR3 reads TGTGCCACCAGCAGAGATCTGGGCTCGGGAAACACCATATATTTT. It specifies CATSRDLGSGNTIYF.

This clonotype appeared many times. The rearrangement links TRBV28 to TRBJ2-5; no clear D gene. The CDR3 runs 14 residues. Trimming stripped 6 bases from V and 8 bases from J, with 19 bases between. The V gene's germline CDR1 is MDHEN and CDR2 SYDVKM. The CDR3 DNA is TGTGCCAGCAGACCAGCACTCCCCCAGGAAACCCAGTACTTC. Protein product: CASRPALPQETQYF. Variable domain in full (rest from reference TRBV28 and TRBJ2-5): DVKVTQSSRYLVKRTGEKVFLECVQDMDHENMFWYRQDPGLGLRLIYFSYDVKMKEKGDIPEGYSVSREKKERFSLILESASTNQTSMYLCASRPALPQETQYFGPGTRLLVL.

This clonotype was observed a handful of times. The chain employs TRBV28 and TRBJ2-7, with D perhaps matching TRBD2 (5 bases). The V end lost 10 bases, the J end lost 3 bases, and 10 bases lay between the germline ends. This CDR3 has 11 amino acids. Germline-derived CDR1 and CDR2 are MDHEN and SYDVKM. Here the CDR3 DNA reads TGTGCCACCCGGGGTAGCTACGAGCAGTACTTC. Translating it yields CATRGSYEQYF.

About this clonotype: This may come from a read error, since a much larger clone is one base off. The chain uses TRBV15 and TRBJ1-1; D uncertain. CDR1 is LNHNV and CDR2 is YYDKDF in the germline V gene (reference sequence). The CDR3 has 14 residues. The CDR3 reads CATSRERENTEASF. CDR3 in DNA: TGTGCCACCAGCAGAGAACGTGAGAACACTGAAGCTTCCTTT.

This clonotype was recorded a few times. The V and J genes are TRBV28 and TRBJ2-1, with a weak D call TRBD2 (6 bases). The CDR3 covers 14 residues. The germline V gene encodes CDR1 MDHEN and CDR2 SYDVKM. V lost 3 bases and J 4 bases, leaving 10 bases between the germline ends. This CDR3 is CASSFLARYNEQFF. CDR3 DNA: TGTGCCAGCAGTTTTCTAGCGAGGTACAATGAGCAGTTCTTC.

Concerning this clonotype: This may arise from a read error, as a much more abundant clone is one base away. The genes are TRBV28 and TRBJ2-3; maybe TRBD2 (6 bases). Germline loops: CDR1 MDHEN, CDR2 SYDVKM. The CDR3 extends over 13 amino acids. V was pared by 11 bases and J by 0 bases, with 12 bases between. CDR3 region: CAPRSGSTDTQYF. DNA for the CDR3: TGTGCCCCGAGAAGCGGGAGCACAGATACGCAGTATTTT.

This clonotype was seen a few times. The V gene is TRBV7-3, the J gene TRBJ2-1; D assignment may be TRBD1 or TRBD2 (5 bases each). The ends were cut back, 0 bases at V and 9 bases at J, with 6 bases in the middle. The CDR3 is made up of 12 amino acids. CDR1 SGHTA and CDR2 FQGTGA come from the germline V gene. CDR3 loop: CASSLTRGEQFF. As DNA, the CDR3 is TGTGCCAGCAGCTTAACGAGGGGTGAGCAGTTCTTC.

Turning to this clonotype: Mismatch with germline at one junction end may stem from a read error. The J gene is TRBJ2-7, the V gene TRBV27; D ambiguous. The CDR3 consists of 18 residues. The germline gives CDR1 MNHEY, CDR2 SMNVEV (reference sequence). CDR3: CASSLYPPNIVFRYEQCF. CDR3 nucleotides: TGTGCCAGCAGTTTATACCCCCCCAACATCGTATTCCGGTACGAGCAGTGCTTC.

The chain has TRBV6-2 or TRBV6-3 and TRBJ2-7; a possible D gene is TRBD2 (6 bases). The V end was cut by 6 bases, the J end by 1 base, with 25 bases between. Germline loops: CDR1 MNHEY, CDR2 SVGEGT. This CDR3 spans 18 amino acids. The CDR3 spells CASRYMGGTSPNSYEQYF. CDR3 bases: TGTGCCAGCAGATACATGGGCGGGACCTCCCCAAATTCCTACGAGCAGTACTTC.